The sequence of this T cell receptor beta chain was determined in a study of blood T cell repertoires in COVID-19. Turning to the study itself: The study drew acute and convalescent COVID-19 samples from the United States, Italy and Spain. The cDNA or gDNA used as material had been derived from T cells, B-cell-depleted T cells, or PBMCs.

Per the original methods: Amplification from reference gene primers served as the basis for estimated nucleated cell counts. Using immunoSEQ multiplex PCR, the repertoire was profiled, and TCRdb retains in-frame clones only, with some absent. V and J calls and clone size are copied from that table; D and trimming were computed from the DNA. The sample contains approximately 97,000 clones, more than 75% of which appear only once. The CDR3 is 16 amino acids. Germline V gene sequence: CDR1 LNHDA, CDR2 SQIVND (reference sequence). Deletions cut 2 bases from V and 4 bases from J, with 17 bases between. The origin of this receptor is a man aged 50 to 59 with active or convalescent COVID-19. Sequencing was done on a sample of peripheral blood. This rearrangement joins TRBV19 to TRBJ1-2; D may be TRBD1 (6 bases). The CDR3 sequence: CASSIPTEGGLYGYTF. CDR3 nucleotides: TGTGCCAGTAGTATACCGACGGAGGGGGGGCTCTATGGCTACACCTTC.